A selection of T cell receptor beta chains follows, all from one sample in a study of a mutant IDH1 vaccine in newly diagnosed glioma. Their specific antigens are unknown. Libraries were prepared by immunoSEQ multiplex PCR; TCRdb keeps only in-frame clonotypes and omits some of them. This table has 35,000 to 55,000 clones, about four fifths appearing once. The sample in question was PBMCs, obtained from a glioma patient whose treatment included an IDH1 peptide vaccine. These receptors were obtained from a woman in her late teens or twenties with glioma. Some clones in this sample may be carry-over from other donors' samples. Each CDR3 is given without its conserved first and last residue. Only part of the rows carry a size: once, few, many, or a class if the clone is expanded.

>TRBV29-1|NA|TRBJ2-3
SGGLVAADTQY
>TRBV5-1|NA|TRBJ1-2
ASSLAGVTSYGYT
>TRBV5-6|NA|TRBJ1-6
ASSFSGANNSPLH
>TRBV2|NA|TRBJ2-1
ASSDFLDLYNEQF
>TRBV30|NA|TRBJ2-5
AWRSSGRSQETQY
>TRBV6-6|NA|TRBJ1-3
ASSYEGFSGNTIY
>TRBV9|NA|TRBJ2-1
ASGGPQF
>TRBV5-6|NA|TRBJ1-2
ASRNRGRANYGYT
>TRBV7-2|NA|TRBJ2-5
ASSLAGTSGRLKTQY
>TRBV4-3|NA|TRBJ1-2
ASSQETGANYGYT
>TRBV7-4|NA|TRBJ1-2
ASSLNGYT
>TRBV5-6|NA|TRBJ1-6
ASSLNRVTYNSPLH
>TRBV9|NA|TRBJ1-2
ASSGTGYT
>TRBV6-5|NA|TRBJ2-3
ASSSPGTDTQY
>TRBV6-5|NA|TRBJ1-6
ASSYRGADYNSPLH
>TRBV5-4|NA|TRBJ2-3
ASQQGRGADTQY
>TRBV10-1|few|TRBJ2-7
ATPPPPGGETYEQY
>TRBV19|once|TRBJ2-2
ASSRGTGELF
>TRBV19|NA|TRBJ2-7
ASRDRDYYEQY
>TRBV6-1|NA|TRBJ1-2
ASSGGTGANYGYT
>TRBV7-9|NA|TRBJ2-7
AITDYEQY
>TRBV25-1|NA|TRBJ1-5
ASSGIGVNQPQH
>TRBV30|NA|TRBJ2-7
AWKIAYEQY
>TRBV19|NA|TRBJ2-3
ASSIGGLTDTQY
>TRBV5-1|NA|TRBJ2-7
ASSPTGGYEQY
>TRBV6-1|few|TRBJ1-5
ASSEGQASNQPQH